What follows are 28 T cell receptor beta chains derived from one specimen sequenced in a study of shared clonotypes between healthy human individuals. Data came from immunoSEQ multiplex PCR; TCRdb stores just in-frame clones and leaves some out. The table includes more than 2 million clones, approximately 94% detected once. The sequenced sample was naive CD4+ T cells sorted from blood. Subset indicated: CD45RA+ positively selected. These receptors all stem from a man between 18 and 35 years old in good health.

This clone has a single count. In DNA, the CDR3 is TGTGCCAGCAGCGTATGGCCAGAGTATAGCAATCAGCCCCAGCATTTT. It is translated as CASSVWPEYSNQPQHF. The gene calls are TRBV9 and TRBJ1-5; D gene uncertain. The CDR3 runs to 16 residues. V dropped 1 base and J dropped 0 bases, with 11 bases sitting between them. In germline, CDR1 is SGDLS, CDR2 YYNGEE.

This clone has a single count. V is TRBV10-3 and J is TRBJ1-1; D is ambiguous. V was trimmed by 0 bases and J by 6 bases, leaving 11 bases between them. The CDR3 contains 14 residues. Germline V CDR1 and CDR2: ENHRY, SYGVKD. CDR3 region: CAISESKLVAEAFF. The CDR3 DNA sequence: TGTGCCATCAGTGAGTCGAAATTAGTCGCTGAAGCTTTCTTT.

Notes on this clone: The same CDR3 also results from other DNA sequences found in this sample. The chain uses TRBV20-1 and TRBJ2-5; D remains ambiguous. This CDR3 region has 11 residues. The germline V and J ends were trimmed by 3 bases and 5 bases, with 7 bases remaining between them. Germline V gene data show CDR1 as DFQATT and CDR2 as SNEGSKA (reference sequence). The CDR3, as DNA: TGCAGTGCTAGGATGGGGGAGACCCAGTACTTC. Amino acid sequence: CSARMGETQYF.

V is TRBV5-6 and J is TRBJ1-1; D is possibly TRBD1 (5 bases). The CDR3 sequence is 15 residues long. Germline V CDR1 and CDR2: SGHDT, YYEEEE. The ends were cut back, 2 bases at V and 0 bases at J, with 11 bases in the middle. The CDR3 nucleotides read TGTGCCAGCAGCTTAAAAGACAGAGTGAACACTGAAGCTTTCTTT. Protein product: CASSLKDRVNTEAFF. Complete variable domain (other parts from reference TRBV5-6 and TRBJ1-1): DAGVTQSPTHLIKTRGQQVTLRCSPKSGHDTVSWYQQALGQGPQFIFQYYEEEERQRGNFPDRFSGHQFPNYSSELNVNALLLGDSALYLCASSLKDRVNTEAFFGQGTRLTVV.

This sequence joins TRBV10-2 and TRBJ2-5; D gene unclear. Trimming pared 1 base from V and 5 bases from J, leaving 5 bases between. Germline CDR1 and CDR2: WSHSY and SAAADI. CDR3 length: 12 amino acids. The CDR3 loop reads CASSEYRETQYF. The CDR3 DNA reads TGCGCCAGCAGTGAGTATAGGGAGACCCAGTACTTC.

This clone was observed a single time. The chain links TRBV7-8 to TRBJ2-7, with 8 bases lining up with TRBD2. Germline CDR1 is SGHVS and CDR2 is FQNEAQ. The CDR3 consists of 16 residues. J lost 2 bases, V lost 3 bases, and 9 bases had no gene match. CDR3: CASSFSTAGGTYEQYF. The CDR3 DNA reads as TGTGCCAGCAGCTTCAGTACTGCGGGGGGAACCTACGAGCAGTACTTC.

This chain uses TRBV6-1 with TRBJ1-3; tentatively, D is TRBD1 (5 bases). The germline V gene encodes CDR1 MNHNS and CDR2 SASEGT. This CDR3 contains 15 residues. Trimming removed 3 bases from V and 3 bases from J, with 12 bases in between. This chain's CDR3 is CASSDGTLGGNTIYF. The CDR3 nucleotides read TGTGCCAGCAGTGACGGGACTCTGGGTGGAAACACCATATATTTT.

The V call is TRBV7-9, the J call TRBJ1-2; 7 bases map to TRBD1. V dropped 2 bases and J dropped 6; count of bases not matched to a gene: 6. CDR1 is SEHNR and CDR2 is FQNEAQ in the germline V gene (reference sequence). The CDR3 covers 14 residues. The CDR3 region is CASSLRGQIHGYTF. CDR3 DNA sequence: TGTGCCAGCAGCTTAAGGGGGCAAATACATGGCTACACCTTC.

The chain has TRBV6-1 and TRBJ1-2; D is possibly TRBD1 (6 bases). CDR1 is MNHNS, CDR2 SASEGT, per germline. Trimming left V 6 bases short and J 4 bases short, with 15 bases between. This CDR3 comprises 14 residues. CDR3 residues: CASRGRGTPYGYTF. CDR3 in DNA: TGTGCCAGCAGGGGGCGGGGGACACCCTATGGCTACACCTTC.

This chain connects TRBV7-3 to TRBJ1-1; the match to TRBD1 covers 7 bases. The trim removed 6 bases at V and 3 bases at J, leaving 7 bases unmatched. CDR3 length: 14 residues. Per the germline V gene, CDR1 is SGHTA and CDR2 is FQGTGA. CDR3 in DNA: TGTGCCAGCAGGTATACCGGGACAGACACTGAAGCTTTCTTT. This sequence encodes CASRYTGTDTEAFF. Full variable domain (outside the CDR3, taken from reference TRBV7-3 and TRBJ1-1): GAGVSQTPSNKVTEKGKYVELRCDPISGHTALYWYRQSLGQGPEFLIYFQGTGAADDSGLPNDRFFAVRPEGSVSTLKIQRTERGDSAVYLCASRYTGTDTEAFFGQGTRLTVV.

The chain is built from TRBV11-2 and TRBJ2-3; D may match TRBD1 or TRBD2 (6 bases each). The CDR3 sequence is 16 residues long. Trimming took 0 bases from V and 0 from J, leaving 10 bases between them. In germline, CDR1 is SGHAT, CDR2 FQNNGV. The CDR3 loop is CASSLDGGPSTDTQYF. CDR3 in DNA: TGTGCCAGCAGCTTAGATGGGGGGCCAAGCACAGATACGCAGTATTTT.

This chain links TRBV5-1 with TRBJ2-7; TRBD2 aligns across 8 bases. The CDR3 has 13 amino acids. V lost 7 bases to trimming and J lost 3 bases; unmatched junction nucleotides: 6. Germline lookup yields CDR1 SGHRS and CDR2 YFSETQ. CDR3 protein: CASARGDDYEQYF. As DNA, the CDR3 is TGCGCCAGCGCGCGGGGGGATGACTACGAGCAGTACTTC.

The V and J genes are TRBV30 and TRBJ2-7; no firm D call. V lost 3 bases to trimming and J lost 2 bases, with 5 bases between them. This CDR3 is 11 amino acids long. CDR1 is GTSNPN and CDR2 is SVGIG in the germline V gene (reference sequence). The CDR3 DNA reads TGTGCCTGGAGAACAGCCTACGAGCAGTACTTC. The encoded protein is CAWRTAYEQYF.

V usage is TRBV5-1 and J usage is TRBJ2-5; 12 positions match TRBD2. Germline V gene lookup returns CDR1 SGHRS and CDR2 YFSETQ. The V gene end was trimmed by 1 base and the J gene end by 5 bases; junction bases not matched to a gene: 6. The CDR3 has 16 amino acids. Here the CDR3 DNA reads TGCGCCAGCAGCTTGTTGACTAGCGGGAGCTTTGAGACCCAGTACTTC. Its translation is CASSLLTSGSFETQYF.

The gene calls are TRBV6-5 and TRBJ2-7; 7 positions match TRBD1. V gave up 5 bases and J gave up 2 bases; unmatched junction bases: 6. The germline gives CDR1 MNHEY, CDR2 SVGAGI. The CDR3 consists of 14 residues. The CDR3 bases are TGTGCCAGCAGTCGTTTCAGGGGGACCTACGAGCAGTACTTC. Amino acids: CASSRFRGTYEQYF.

The chain employs TRBV6-6 and TRBJ2-7; D assignment may be TRBD1 or TRBD2 (5 bases each). Germline V CDR1 and CDR2: MNHNY, SVGAGI (reference sequence). Trimming took off 7 bases at V and 2 bases at J, with 15 bases between the two ends. This CDR3 has 14 residues. The CDR3 protein is CASIRRDGPYEQYF. The DNA for the CDR3 is TGTGCCAGCATTCGCCGGGACGGACCCTACGAGCAGTACTTC.

Comments on this clone: Different DNA sequences within this sample yield the same CDR3. This chain joins TRBV6-1 and TRBJ1-1; the D gene is possibly TRBD1 (6 bases). The CDR3 runs 14 residues. V was trimmed by 3 bases and J by 2 bases, leaving 10 bases between them. In germline, CDR1 is MNHNS, CDR2 SASEGT. CDR3 loop: CASSETGPNTEAFF. The CDR3 DNA reads as TGTGCCAGCAGTGAGACAGGACCCAACACTGAAGCTTTCTTT.

The chain links TRBV30 to TRBJ1-2, with a weak D call TRBD1 (5 bases). V lost 1 base to trimming and J lost 4 bases, with 13 bases between them. The CDR3 extends over 14 amino acids. Germline V lookup: CDR1 GTSNPN, CDR2 SVGIG (reference sequence). CDR3 sequence: CAWSGEGALYGYTF. DNA of the CDR3: TGTGCCTGGAGTGGGGAAGGGGCCCTCTATGGCTACACCTTC.

The genes are TRBV10-2 and TRBJ1-3; 10 bases are a match to TRBD1. CDR1 WSHSY and CDR2 SAAADI come from the germline V gene. The CDR3 covers 17 residues. Trimming took 5 bases from V and 1 from J; bases not matched to a gene: 8. The CDR3 reads CASSPGQGILSGNTIYF. In DNA, the CDR3 is TGCGCCAGCAGTCCGGGACAGGGGATCCTATCTGGAAACACCATATATTTT.

The chain is built from TRBV7-8 and TRBJ2-7, with no clear D. Trimming removed 3 bases at V and 0 bases at J, with 3 bases between. This CDR3 comprises 12 residues. CDR1 and CDR2 (germline): SGHVS, FQNEAQ. This chain's CDR3 is CASSLSSYEQYF. DNA for the CDR3: TGTGCCAGCAGCTTGAGCTCCTACGAGCAGTACTTC.

The chain joins TRBV7-2 to TRBJ1-6; 11 nucleotides match TRBD1. The CDR3 covers 17 residues. In germline, CDR1 is SGHTA, CDR2 FQGNSA. Unmatched junction bases numbered 9, after V lost 4 bases and J lost 7 bases. CDR3 amino acids: CASSSRTGGAKNSPLHF. The CDR3 bases are TGTGCCAGCAGCTCCCGGACAGGGGGCGCGAAAAATTCACCCCTCCACTTT.

The rearrangement joins TRBV5-1 to TRBJ2-3; TRBD1 matches at 8 bases. Germline loops: CDR1 SGHRS, CDR2 YFSETQ. With 4 bases clipped from V and 10 bases from J, the junction kept 5 bases outside the gene matches. CDR3 size: 12 residues. This chain's CDR3 is CASSTDRDPQYF. DNA of the CDR3: TGCGCCAGCAGCACGGACAGGGATCCGCAGTATTTT.

This chain connects TRBV30 to TRBJ2-1; tentatively, D is TRBD1 (9 bases). This CDR3 contains 18 residues. CDR1 and CDR2 (germline): GTSNPN, SVGIG (reference sequence). Trimming removed 2 bases at V and 7 bases at J, with 27 bases between. The CDR3 DNA reads as TGTGCCTGGAGTTACCGGGACAGGGCCTCGGGAGGGCGGAATGAGCAGTTCTTC. As protein: CAWSYRDRASGGRNEQFF.

V gene TRBV6-5 combines with J gene TRBJ1-6; a weak D match, TRBD1 (5 bases). Looked up from germline, CDR1 is MNHEY and CDR2 is SVGAGI. The CDR3 is 13 residues long. V lost 9 bases, J lost 7 bases, and 13 bases lay in between. The CDR3 loop reads CASGGGLNSPLHF. The CDR3 nucleotides are TGTGCCAGTGGGGGAGGTTTAAATTCACCCCTCCACTTT.

The genes are TRBV5-1 and TRBJ2-5; D not certain. The CDR3 extends over 14 amino acids. Germline CDR1 and CDR2: SGHRS and YFSETQ. V lost 0 bases and J 5 bases, leaving 11 bases between the germline ends. The CDR3 region has the DNA TGCGCCAGCAGCTTGGTAGGCGTTGAGGAGACCCAGTACTTC. Translating it yields CASSLVGVEETQYF.

This chain uses TRBV19 with TRBJ2-7; D is tentatively TRBD1 or TRBD2 (5 bases each). From germline, CDR1 is LNHDA and CDR2 SQIVND (reference sequence). CDR3 length: 15 residues. V was trimmed by 3 bases and J by 4 bases, leaving 16 bases between them. CDR3 region: CASSMGWGFVYEQYF. CDR3 bases: TGTGCCAGTAGTATGGGTTGGGGGTTCGTATACGAGCAGTACTTC.

The chain uses TRBV10-1 and TRBJ2-1, with D tentatively TRBD2 (6 bases). Germline V gene data show CDR1 as WNHNN and CDR2 as SYGVQD (reference sequence). CDR3 length equals 15 residues. The germline V and J ends were trimmed by 10 bases and 1 base, with 17 bases remaining between them. The DNA of the CDR3 is TGCGCCATTCCGCCGGGCGGGGTGTCCTACAATGAGCAGTTCTTC. As protein: CAIPPGGVSYNEQFF.

Regarding this clone: At the DNA level, this CDR3 is encoded by other sequences in the same sample as well. The chain links TRBV7-2 to TRBJ2-7; tentatively, D is TRBD2 (6 bases). Germline V CDR1 and CDR2: SGHTA, FQGNSA. The CDR3 has 15 residues. Between the trimmed V and J ends, which lost 1 base and 1 base, there was a span of 11 bases. CDR3 amino acids: CASSLGGTGSYEQYF. The CDR3 bases are TGTGCCAGCAGCTTAGGTGGGACTGGATCCTACGAGCAGTACTTC.